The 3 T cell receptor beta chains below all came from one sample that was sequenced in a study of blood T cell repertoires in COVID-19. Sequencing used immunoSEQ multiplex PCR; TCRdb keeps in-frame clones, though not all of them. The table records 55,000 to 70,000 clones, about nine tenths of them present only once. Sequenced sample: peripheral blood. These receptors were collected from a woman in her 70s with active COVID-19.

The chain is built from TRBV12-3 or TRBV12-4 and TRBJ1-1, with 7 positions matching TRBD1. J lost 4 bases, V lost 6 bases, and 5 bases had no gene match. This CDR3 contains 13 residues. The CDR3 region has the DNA TGTGCCAGCAGGCAGACAGGGTCCACTGAAGCTTTCTTT. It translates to CASRQTGSTEAFF.

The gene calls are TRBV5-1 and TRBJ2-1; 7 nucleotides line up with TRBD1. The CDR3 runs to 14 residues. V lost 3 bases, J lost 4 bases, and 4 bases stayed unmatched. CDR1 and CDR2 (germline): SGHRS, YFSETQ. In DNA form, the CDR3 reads TGCGCCAGCAGCTCGACAGGGTTTTACAATGAGCAGTTCTTC. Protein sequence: CASSSTGFYNEQFF.

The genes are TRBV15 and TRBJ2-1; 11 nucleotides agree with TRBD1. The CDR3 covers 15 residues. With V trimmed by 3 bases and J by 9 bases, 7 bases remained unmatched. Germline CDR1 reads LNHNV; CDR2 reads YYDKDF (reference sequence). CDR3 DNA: TGTGCCACCAGCAGGCCGGGACAGGGGGTCTTTGAGCAGTTCTTC. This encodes CATSRPGQGVFEQFF.